The following is a T cell receptor beta chain sequence with its context. What it binds is not known. This entry comes from a study of PD-1 blockade in classical Hodgkin lymphoma. Study observations and caveats: Whoever responded completely had baseline diversity much like that seen in newly diagnosed patients. According to reports, newly diagnosed patients had lower baseline TCR diversity than healthy donors, and relapsed/refractory patients had lower baseline TCR diversity still.

No patient escaped relapse after autologous stem cell transplantation, and brentuximab vedotin exposure varied. CDR3 length: 16 amino acids. J gave up 4 bases and V 2 bases, and 6 bases lay outside the gene matches. Germline CDR1 SGHTA, CDR2 FQGTGA. Using immunoSEQ multiplex PCR, the repertoire was profiled, and TCRdb retains in-frame clones only, with some absent. The table records 13,000 or so clones, around 92% of them present only once. The sequence was obtained from a human donor with classical Hodgkin lymphoma. The J gene is TRBJ2-3, the V gene TRBV7-3; TRBD1 matches 10 bases. The source was peripheral blood mononuclear cells (PBMCs), collected at baseline. CDR3 in amino acids: CASSLYGTGVADTQYF. The DNA for the CDR3 is TGTGCCAGCAGCTTATATGGGACAGGGGTCGCAGATACGCAGTATTTT.